These 18 T cell receptor beta chains came from one sample sequenced in a study of blood T cell repertoires in COVID-19. Profiling relied on immunoSEQ multiplex PCR, and the TCRdb table lists in-frame clones only, not all of them. The sample has approximately 160,000 clones, approximately 85% seen once. Material: peripheral blood. The receptors come from a man in his 60s with active or convalescent COVID-19.

The rearrangement uses TRBV7-2 and TRBJ1-1; D is possibly TRBD1 (5 bases). V shed 5 bases and J shed 7 bases, with 14 bases lying between them. CDR3 length equals 13 residues. Germline V lookup: CDR1 SGHTA, CDR2 FQGNSA. The CDR3 loop is CASSPRGGGEAFF. The CDR3 nucleotides are TGTGCCAGCAGCCCCCGTGGGGGGGGTGAAGCTTTCTTT.

The V and J genes are TRBV7-9 and TRBJ1-2; 9 nucleotides align to TRBD1. The length of the CDR3 is 14 residues. Germline loops: CDR1 SEHNR, CDR2 FQNEAQ (reference sequence). Unmatched junction bases numbered 8, after V lost 5 bases and J lost 7 bases. CDR3 coding DNA: TGTGCCAGCAGCCCACAGGGGGCAGGGAGTGGCTACACCTTC. Its protein is CASSPQGAGSGYTF.

V and J are TRBV5-1 and TRBJ1-2; D is possibly TRBD1 (6 bases). The V gene lost 0 bases and the J gene lost 6 bases, with 9 bases spanning the gap. CDR1 and CDR2 from the germline V gene are SGHRS and YFSETQ. The CDR3 loop spans 13 amino acids. The CDR3 sequence is CASSLAQGNGYTF. The CDR3, as DNA: TGCGCCAGCAGCTTGGCCCAGGGGAATGGCTACACCTTC.

The chain couples TRBV6-4 to TRBJ2-5; D call uncertain. CDR1 and CDR2 from the germline V gene are MRHNA and SNTAGT. The length of the CDR3 is 13 residues. V shed 3 bases and J shed 7 bases, with 12 bases lying between them. CDR3 sequence: CASSEGYGGTQYF. CDR3 DNA: TGTGCCAGCAGTGAAGGCTACGGCGGGACCCAGTACTTC.

The chain employs TRBV3-1 (or the pseudogene TRBV3-2) and TRBJ2-7; weak D call: TRBD1 (6 bases). Germline-derived CDR1 and CDR2 are LGHDT and YNNKEL (reference sequence). Trimming cost V 5 bases and J 6 bases, with 11 bases left between them. There are 12 residues in the CDR3. The CDR3 DNA sequence: TGTGCCAGCAGCAGAACCAGGGGCGAGCAGTACTTC. Its translation: CASSRTRGEQYF.

The gene calls are TRBV20-1 and TRBJ1-4; D might be TRBD1 (6 bases). Germline V CDR1 and CDR2: DFQATT, SNEGSKA (reference sequence). This CDR3 comprises 11 residues. The V end lost 8 bases, the J end lost 8 bases, and 12 bases lay between the germline ends. CDR3 bases: TGCAGTTTCGTAGACAGGGAAAAACTGTTTTTT. This translates into CSFVDREKLFF.

V and J are TRBV7-9 and TRBJ2-5, with a tentative D call TRBD1 (5 bases). Germline CDR1 is SEHNR and CDR2 is FQNEAQ (reference sequence). V was pared by 4 bases and J by 1 base, with 10 bases between. The CDR3 is 14 amino acids. The chain's CDR3 is CASSWSGPQETQYF. Written as DNA, the CDR3 is TGTGCCAGCAGCTGGTCAGGGCCCCAAGAGACCCAGTACTTC. Together with reference TRBV7-9 and TRBJ2-5, the CDR3 gives the full variable domain: DTGVSQNPRHKITKRGQNVTFRCDPISEHNRLYWYRQTLGQGPEFLTYFQNEAQLEKSRLLSDRFSAERPKGSFSTLEIQRTEQGDSAMYLCASSWSGPQETQYFGPGTRLLVL.

This chain connects TRBV29-1 to TRBJ1-1, with D perhaps matching TRBD1 (6 bases). This CDR3 comprises 13 residues. V lost 7 bases to trimming and J lost 1 base, with 13 bases between them. Germline loops: CDR1 SQVTM, CDR2 ANQGSEA. CDR3 sequence (DNA): TGCAGCGCCGGCGGCAGGGGGAACACTGAAGCTTTCTTT. Protein: CSAGGRGNTEAFF.

V gene TRBV10-3 combines with J gene TRBJ1-4, with D unclear. V shed 11 bases and J shed 0 bases, with 13 bases lying between them. CDR3 length equals 14 residues. CDR1 and CDR2 from the germline V gene are ENHRY and SYGVKD. The CDR3 nucleotides read TGTGCCTCGGGAGAGGTTCCAACTAATGAAAAACTGTTTTTT. It yields the protein CASGEVPTNEKLFF.

V is TRBV27 and J is TRBJ2-5; a possible D gene is TRBD1 (6 bases). The V gene's germline CDR1 is MNHEY and CDR2 SMNVEV (reference sequence). Trimming took off 3 bases at V and 4 bases at J, with 15 bases between the two ends. The CDR3 runs to 15 residues. CDR3 amino acids: CASSLNGVGGETQYF. The DNA of the CDR3 is TGTGCCAGCAGTTTGAACGGAGTAGGGGGAGAGACCCAGTACTTC.

The V call is TRBV7-9, the J call TRBJ1-2; 9 bases fit TRBD1. Germline V CDR1 and CDR2: SEHNR, FQNEAQ (reference sequence). The J segment lost 4 bases and the V segment lost 3 bases, leaving 3 bases of the junction unmatched. The CDR3 totals 14 residues. CDR3 DNA sequence: TGTGCCAGCAGCTTTGGACAGGGGACCTATGGCTACACCTTC. It specifies CASSFGQGTYGYTF.

The chain carries TRBV24-1 and TRBJ2-2, with 8 bases aligning to TRBD2. The V gene's germline CDR1 is KGHDR and CDR2 SFDVKD. Trimming took 4 bases from V and 0 from J; bases not matched to a gene: 18. CDR3 size: 21 residues. CDR3 residues: CATSDPMVASGRSSNTGELFF. In DNA, the CDR3 is TGTGCCACCAGTGACCCCATGGTGGCCAGCGGGAGATCCTCGAACACCGGGGAGCTGTTTTTT.

The chain has TRBV7-8 and TRBJ1-5; D gene ambiguous. Germline CDR1 and CDR2: SGHVS and FQNEAQ. CDR3 length: 17 amino acids. Trimming removed 4 bases at V and 5 bases at J, with 21 bases between. As DNA, the CDR3 is TGTGCCAGCAGCTCCAACACGGCGGCACCTCGGCATCAGCCCCAGCATTTT. Protein product: CASSSNTAAPRHQPQHF.

V usage is TRBV9 and J usage is TRBJ2-5, with 11 bases aligning to TRBD2. There are 17 residues in the CDR3. Trimming took 0 bases from V and 1 from J; bases not matched to a gene: 5. CDR1 is SGDLS and CDR2 is YYNGEE in the germline V gene. CDR3 protein: CASSVAPSGGTQETQYF. CDR3 in DNA: TGTGCCAGCAGCGTAGCTCCTAGCGGGGGGACCCAAGAGACCCAGTACTTC.

Only a few counts were recorded for this clone. The J gene is TRBJ1-2, the V gene TRBV4-2, with TRBD1 as a possible D gene (5 bases). V was clipped by 0 bases and J by 4 bases, with 12 bases between them. The CDR3 is made up of 15 amino acids. Germline-derived CDR1 and CDR2 are LGHNA and YNFKEQ. CDR3 nucleotides: TGTGCCAGCAGCCAAGAGTTGACAGTCCCCTATGGCTACACCTTC. It codes for CASSQELTVPYGYTF.

V gene TRBV10-2 combines with J gene TRBJ1-5, with D possibly TRBD1 on 6 matching bases. The CDR3 sequence is 13 residues long. Germline V gene data show CDR1 as WSHSY and CDR2 as SAAADI. V lost 6 bases to trimming and J lost 6 bases, with 12 bases between them. The CDR3 sequence is CASSDRLGQPQHF. The CDR3 bases are TGCGCCAGCAGCGACAGGTTAGGTCAGCCCCAGCATTTT.

This clone was counted only a few times. The gene calls are TRBV11-2 and TRBJ2-7, with no clear D. The CDR3 sequence is 15 residues long. Germline V gene sequence: CDR1 SGHAT, CDR2 FQNNGV. The V end lost 5 bases, the J end lost 2 bases, and 16 bases lay between the germline ends. CDR3 coding DNA: TGTGCCAGCAGCCTCCCTGGCACACGAACCTACGAGCAGTACTTC. It specifies CASSLPGTRTYEQYF.

CDR3 bases: TGCGCCAGCAGCCCCGGGCTAGCGGGGGGTGAGCAGTTCTTC. Encoded protein: CASSPGLAGGEQFF. The chain employs TRBV4-1 and TRBJ2-1, with TRBD2 matching over 11 bases. The germline V gene encodes CDR1 MGHRA and CDR2 YSYEKL. The CDR3 length is 14 residues. The J segment lost 9 bases and the V segment lost 4 bases, leaving 5 bases of the junction unmatched.